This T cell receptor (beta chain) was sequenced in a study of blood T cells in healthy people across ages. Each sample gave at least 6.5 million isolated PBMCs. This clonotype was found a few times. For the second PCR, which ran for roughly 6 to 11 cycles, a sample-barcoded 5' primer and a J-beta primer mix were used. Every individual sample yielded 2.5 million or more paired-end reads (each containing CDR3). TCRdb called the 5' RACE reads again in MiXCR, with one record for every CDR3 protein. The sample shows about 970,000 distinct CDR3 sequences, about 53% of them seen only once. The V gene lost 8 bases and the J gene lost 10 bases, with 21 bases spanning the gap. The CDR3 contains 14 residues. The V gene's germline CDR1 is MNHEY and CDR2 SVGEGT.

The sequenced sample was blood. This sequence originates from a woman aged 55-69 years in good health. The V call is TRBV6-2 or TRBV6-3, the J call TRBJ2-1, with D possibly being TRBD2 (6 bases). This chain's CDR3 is CASGPIGRGLEQFF. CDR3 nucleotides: TGTGCCAGCGGCCCTATCGGGAGAGGTCTGGAGCAGTTCTTC.